What follows are 32 T cell receptor beta chains derived from one specimen sequenced in a study of blood T cell repertoires in COVID-19. Sequenced by immunoSEQ multiplex PCR; TCRdb stores in-frame clones only, minus some. Of some 400,000 clones in the sample, roughly 90% were seen once. Sequencing was performed on peripheral blood. All receptors derive from a young man with active or convalescent COVID-19.

V usage is TRBV7-2 and J usage is TRBJ2-7; 11 bases are a match to TRBD2. This CDR3 contains 15 residues. From germline, CDR1 is SGHTA and CDR2 FQGNSA. V shed 5 bases, J shed 4 bases, and the junction held 7 bases outside the gene matches. CDR3: CASSTPLAGGYEQYF. The CDR3 coding sequence is TGTGCCAGCAGCACGCCCCTAGCGGGGGGATACGAGCAGTACTTC. Combining the CDR3 with reference TRBV7-2 and TRBJ2-7 gives the whole variable domain GAGVSQSPSNKVTEKGKDVELRCDPISGHTALYWYRQSLGQGLEFLIYFQGNSAPDKSGLPSDRFSAERTGGSVSTLTIQRTQQEDSAVYLCASSTPLAGGYEQYFGPGTRLTVT.

The V call is TRBV4-2, the J call TRBJ1-5, with 9 bases fitting TRBD1. CDR3 size: 17 residues. Germline V lookup: CDR1 LGHNA, CDR2 YNFKEQ. The junction had 7 bases not matched to a gene; V was cut back by 0 bases and J by 4 bases. This chain's CDR3 is CASSQDRTGGPNQPQHF. CDR3 sequence (DNA): TGTGCCAGCAGCCAAGACAGAACAGGGGGCCCGAATCAGCCCCAGCATTTT.

V usage is TRBV2 and J usage is TRBJ1-1; no clear D. CDR3 length: 11 residues. Germline V gene data show CDR1 as SNHLY and CDR2 as FYNNEI. The CDR3 spells CGKQQNTEAFF. The CDR3 nucleotides are TGTGGTAAACAGCAGAACACTGAAGCTTTCTTT.

This sequence joins TRBV2 and TRBJ1-1; D might be TRBD1 (6 bases). The V gene lost 7 bases and the J gene lost 0 bases, with 12 bases spanning the gap. The CDR3 sequence is 14 residues long. Germline V CDR1 and CDR2: SNHLY, FYNNEI. In nucleotides, the CDR3 is TGTGCCAGCAACCAAGGACAGCTGAACACTGAAGCTTTCTTT. As protein: CASNQGQLNTEAFF.

The J gene is TRBJ2-7, the V gene TRBV5-1; possible D gene TRBD1, 6 bases. The CDR3 contains 16 residues. Trimming took 2 bases from V and 2 from J, leaving 17 bases between them. Per the germline V gene, CDR1 is SGHRS and CDR2 is YFSETQ. CDR3 region: CASSFRDGTITYEQYF. The CDR3 region has the DNA TGCGCCAGCAGCTTCCGGGACGGGACAATCACCTACGAGCAGTACTTC.

The gene calls are TRBV4-3 and TRBJ2-1; TRBD1 agrees at 7 bases. The CDR3 extends over 16 amino acids. Germline V lookup: CDR1 LGHNA, CDR2 YSLEER. V was clipped by 3 bases and J by 0 bases; unmatched bases: 5. CDR3 amino acids: CASSQHGTDSYNEQFF. The DNA for the CDR3 is TGCGCCAGCAGCCAGCACGGGACAGACTCCTACAATGAGCAGTTCTTC.

The chain joins TRBV6-2 or TRBV6-3 to TRBJ2-7; perhaps TRBD1 as D (6 bases). The CDR3 runs to 13 residues. The germline gives CDR1 MNHEY, CDR2 SVGEGT. Between the trimmed V and J ends, which lost 4 bases and 4 bases, there was a span of 11 bases. This CDR3 is CASSSGTNYEQYF. The CDR3 nucleotides are TGTGCCAGCAGTTCCGGGACAAATTACGAGCAGTACTTC.

V usage is TRBV28 and J usage is TRBJ1-1; D remains unclear. V was pared by 6 bases and J by 1 base, with 15 bases between. The CDR3 is made up of 15 amino acids. Per germline, CDR1 MDHEN and CDR2 SYDVKM. CDR3 in DNA: TGTGCCAGCAGCGCGACGAGACACGGGAACACTGAAGCTTTCTTT. It encodes CASSATRHGNTEAFF.

This sequence joins TRBV7-9 and TRBJ1-2; a possible D gene is TRBD1 (6 bases). This CDR3 spans 15 amino acids. V lost 5 bases and J lost 7, with 20 bases in between. Germline V gene data show CDR1 as SEHNR and CDR2 as FQNEAQ (reference sequence). Written as DNA, the CDR3 is TGTGCCAGCAGCGCCCAATGGGGGGGGCGCTCTGGCTACACCTTC. Translated, it gives CASSAQWGGRSGYTF.

This chain's CDR3 is CAWSASTPYNEQFF. In nucleotides, the CDR3 is TGTGCCTGGAGTGCATCTACCCCGTACAATGAGCAGTTCTTC. The genes are TRBV30 and TRBJ2-1; D is unclear. Germline V gene data show CDR1 as GTSNPN and CDR2 as SVGIG (reference sequence). The CDR3 is 14 residues long. Trimming removed 1 base from V and 4 bases from J, with 11 bases in between.

V usage is TRBV4-2 and J usage is TRBJ2-7, with D maybe TRBD2 (5 bases). Trimming pared 0 bases from V and 7 bases from J, leaving 16 bases between. This CDR3 has 15 residues. From germline, CDR1 is LGHNA and CDR2 YNFKEQ. Here the CDR3 reads CASSQETGIDAEQYF. The CDR3 DNA reads as TGTGCCAGCAGCCAAGAAACGGGAATAGACGCGGAGCAGTACTTC.

The chain employs TRBV2 and TRBJ2-7; D is possibly TRBD2 (6 bases). Germline V gene data show CDR1 as SNHLY and CDR2 as FYNNEI. CDR3 length: 15 residues. Trimming removed 6 bases at V and 3 bases at J, with 18 bases between. The CDR3 spells CASSGREAQGYEQYF. CDR3 nucleotide sequence: TGTGCCAGCAGCGGTAGGGAGGCTCAGGGCTACGAGCAGTACTTC. Filled out from reference TRBV2 and TRBJ2-7, the complete variable domain reads EPEVTQTPSHQVTQMGQEVILRCVPISNHLYFYWYRQILGQKVEFLVSFYNNEISEKSEIFDDQFSVERPDGSNFTLKIRSTKLEDSAMYFCASSGREAQGYEQYFGPGTRLTVT.

The V call is TRBV7-2, the J call TRBJ2-5; TRBD2 matches 11 bases. With V trimmed by 4 bases and J by 2 bases, 6 bases remained unmatched. The CDR3 sequence is 16 residues long. Germline V gene sequence: CDR1 SGHTA, CDR2 FQGNSA. Here the CDR3 reads CASSSRLAGRQETQYF. DNA for the CDR3: TGTGCCAGCAGCTCTCGACTAGCGGGGCGTCAAGAGACCCAGTACTTC.

The chain has TRBV6-5 and TRBJ1-5; possible D gene TRBD1, 5 bases. Germline V gene lookup returns CDR1 MNHEY and CDR2 SVGAGI. Deletions cut 6 bases from V and 0 bases from J, with 9 bases between. The CDR3 covers 14 residues. The CDR3 DNA reads TGTGCCAGCAGGACGACAGATAGCAATCAGCCCCAGCATTTT. Translating it yields CASRTTDSNQPQHF.

The rearrangement uses TRBV4-1 and TRBJ2-4; 7 bases are a match to TRBD1. The CDR3 runs 15 residues. Germline assignment: CDR1 MGHRA and CDR2 YSYEKL. Germline trimming cut 1 base from V and 8 bases from J; bases unmatched to any gene: 8. The CDR3 region is CASSQVEGGRYIQYF. The CDR3 DNA reads as TGCGCCAGCAGCCAAGTTGAAGGGGGCAGATACATTCAGTACTTC.

This chain joins TRBV24-1 and TRBJ2-7; TRBD1 agrees at 10 bases. Germline V CDR1 and CDR2: KGHDR, SFDVKD. The J segment lost 0 bases and the V segment lost 4 bases, leaving 5 bases of the junction unmatched. The CDR3 has 16 residues. The CDR3 protein is CATSDRGTGVSYEQYF. The CDR3 nucleotides are TGTGCCACCAGTGACCGCGGGACAGGGGTCTCCTACGAGCAGTACTTC.

This clone is a singleton in its sample. The chain has TRBV6-5 and TRBJ1-4; unclear D gene. The CDR3 has 16 amino acids. Trimming shortened V by 0 bases and J by 0 bases, and 8 bases separated the two germline ends. Germline V gene lookup returns CDR1 MNHEY and CDR2 SVGAGI. DNA for the CDR3: TGTGCCAGCAGTTACTCTTTCCTCGCAACTAATGAAAAACTGTTTTTT. Encoded protein: CASSYSFLATNEKLFF.

The rearrangement uses TRBV7-3 and TRBJ1-2, with D tentatively TRBD1 (6 bases). V was trimmed by 5 bases and J by 4 bases, leaving 14 bases between them. This CDR3 has 14 amino acids. In germline, CDR1 is SGHTA, CDR2 FQGTGA. This chain's CDR3 is CASSPSRGPYGYTF. The CDR3 bases are TGTGCCAGCAGCCCCTCCAGGGGACCCTATGGCTACACCTTC.

The genes are TRBV6-5 and TRBJ2-7; no clear D gene. The CDR3 is 12 amino acids. CDR1 is MNHEY, CDR2 SVGAGI, per germline. Trimming took 5 bases from V and 4 from J, leaving 9 bases between them. For the CDR3, the DNA is TGTGCCAGCAGTACGAGTCTGTACGAGCAGTACTTC. Its protein product is CASSTSLYEQYF.

The rearrangement uses TRBV9 and TRBJ2-1; possible D gene TRBD2, 6 bases. This CDR3 is built from 17 residues. Trimming stripped 0 bases from V and 3 bases from J, with 16 bases between. Germline-derived CDR1 and CDR2 are SGDLS and YYNGEE. The CDR3 region is CASSVARTTSLYNEQFF. The CDR3 DNA reads as TGTGCCAGCAGCGTAGCCCGGACGACTAGTCTCTACAATGAGCAGTTCTTC.

The sample holds one count of this clone. The chain employs TRBV5-8 and TRBJ2-6; maybe TRBD2 (6 bases). Germline V gene lookup returns CDR1 SGHTS and CDR2 YDEGEE. V lost 0 bases and J lost 0, with 16 bases in between. The CDR3 is made up of 19 amino acids. The CDR3 DNA follows: TGTGCCAGCAGCTTGGCCCGTATAGCGGTTAGCTCTGGGGCCAACGTCCTGACTTTC. Protein sequence: CASSLARIAVSSGANVLTF. Based on the CDR3 plus reference TRBV5-8 and TRBJ2-6, the full variable domain is EAGVTQSPTHLIKTRGQQATLRCSPISGHTSVYWYQQALGLGLQFLLWYDEGEERNRGNFPPRFSGRQFPNYSSELNVNALELEDSALYLCASSLARIAVSSGANVLTFGAGSRLTVL.

The gene calls are TRBV27 and TRBJ2-3; tentative D call: TRBD2 (5 bases). V shed 2 bases and J shed 4 bases, with 13 bases lying between them. The V gene's germline CDR1 is MNHEY and CDR2 SMNVEV (reference sequence). The CDR3 is made up of 15 amino acids. As DNA, the CDR3 is TGTGCCAGCAGTTTAATCCGGGATGTCGCAGATACGCAGTATTTT. It specifies CASSLIRDVADTQYF.

The V call is TRBV4-3, the J call TRBJ1-1, with 11 bases identical to TRBD1. There are 15 residues in the CDR3. Looked up from germline, CDR1 is LGHNA and CDR2 is YSLEER. The trim removed 3 bases at V and 4 bases at J, leaving 4 bases unmatched. The CDR3 protein is CASSQWTGGVTEAFF. The CDR3 DNA reads as TGCGCCAGCAGCCAGTGGACAGGGGGCGTCACTGAAGCTTTCTTT.

The V gene is TRBV18, the J gene TRBJ2-7; the D gene is possibly TRBD1 (6 bases). Germline V gene sequence: CDR1 KGHSH, CDR2 LQKENI. V was trimmed by 3 bases and J by 2 bases, leaving 11 bases between them. This CDR3 region has 14 residues. CDR3 protein: CASSPRTDTYEQYF. As DNA, the CDR3 is TGTGCCAGCTCACCGAGGACAGATACCTACGAGCAGTACTTC. The complete variable domain, with remaining parts taken from reference TRBV18 and TRBJ2-7, reads NAGVMQNPRHLVRRRGQEARLRCSPMKGHSHVYWYRQLPEEGLKFMVYLQKENIIDESGMPKERFSAEFPKEGPSILRIQQVVRGDSAAYFCASSPRTDTYEQYFGPGTRLTVT.

This chain joins TRBV28 and TRBJ2-7; 7 bases are a match to TRBD1. The CDR3 runs 15 residues. Trimming took 2 bases from V and 2 from J; bases not matched to a gene: 6. Per germline, CDR1 MDHEN and CDR2 SYDVKM. CDR3 loop: CASSLLPGQTYEQYF. CDR3 sequence (DNA): TGTGCCAGCAGTTTACTTCCGGGACAGACCTACGAGCAGTACTTC.

The chain joins TRBV3-1 (or the pseudogene TRBV3-2) to TRBJ2-4; possibly TRBD2 for D (6 bases). This CDR3 has 16 amino acids. The V gene's germline CDR1 is LGHDT and CDR2 YNNKEL (reference sequence). V lost 3 bases and J 0 bases, leaving 12 bases between the germline ends. Here the CDR3 DNA reads TGTGCCAGCAGCCATTTAGCGGATCTAGCCAAAAACATTCAGTACTTC. Its protein product is CASSHLADLAKNIQYF.

This clone was recorded a few times. The chain combines TRBV6-5 with TRBJ1-5; a weak D match, TRBD1 (5 bases). The CDR3 totals 14 residues. Trimming shortened V by 2 bases and J by 5 bases, and 10 bases separated the two germline ends. Germline V gene lookup returns CDR1 MNHEY and CDR2 SVGAGI. The CDR3 protein is CASSYSRVDQPQHF. In nucleotides, the CDR3 is TGTGCCAGCAGTTACAGCAGGGTAGATCAGCCCCAGCATTTT.

J is TRBJ1-2 and V is TRBV7-3; D is uncertain. V was pared by 1 base and J by 0 bases, with 9 bases between. The CDR3 spans 15 residues. From germline, CDR1 is SGHTA and CDR2 FQGTGA. CDR3 sequence (DNA): TGTGCCAGCAGCTTAATGTCGGGGACTAACTATGGCTACACCTTC. It is translated as CASSLMSGTNYGYTF.

The gene calls are TRBV5-6 and TRBJ1-5; D is unresolved. Between the trimmed V and J ends, which lost 7 bases and 0 bases, there was a span of 14 bases. The CDR3 extends over 15 amino acids. Looked up from germline, CDR1 is SGHDT and CDR2 is YYEEEE. The CDR3 sequence is CASLSDLISNQPQHF. Here the CDR3 DNA reads TGTGCCAGCTTGTCAGATTTAATTAGCAATCAGCCCCAGCATTTT.

J is TRBJ1-6 and V is TRBV3-1 (or the pseudogene TRBV3-2); the D is unclear. V dropped 8 bases and J dropped 14 bases, with 13 bases sitting between them. Looked up from germline, CDR1 is LGHDT and CDR2 is YNNKEL (reference sequence). The CDR3 sequence is 11 residues long. CDR3 bases: TGTGCCAGCCTTGGCGGGTTTACCCTCCACTTT. This codes for CASLGGFTLHF.

V is TRBV4-2 and J is TRBJ1-1; 7 bases match TRBD1. Per the germline V gene, CDR1 is LGHNA and CDR2 is YNFKEQ. V shed 0 bases, J shed 1 base, and the junction held 8 bases outside the gene matches. CDR3 length equals 17 residues. CDR3 amino acids: CASSQETGVTWNTEAFF. CDR3 nucleotide sequence: TGTGCCAGCAGCCAAGAAACAGGGGTCACATGGAACACTGAAGCTTTCTTT.

The gene calls are TRBV15 and TRBJ1-2, with TRBD1 matching 7 bases. CDR3 length: 15 amino acids. Germline V lookup: CDR1 LNHNV, CDR2 YYDKDF (reference sequence). Germline trimming cut 3 bases from V and 0 bases from J; bases unmatched to any gene: 4. The CDR3 nucleotides read TGTGCCACCAGCAGGGACAGGACCACTAACTATGGCTACACCTTC. It translates to CATSRDRTTNYGYTF.